These T cell receptor beta chains were read from a single sample in a study of shared clonotypes between healthy human individuals. Clones were read by immunoSEQ multiplex PCR, and TCRdb kept only the in-frame ones, dropping some. The sample lists some 2 million clones, 90% to 95% occurring once. Sequencing was performed on naive CD4+ T cells sorted from blood. These receptor sequences come from a man younger than 35 in good health. Both conserved end residues are part of each CDR3. D genes are given only for firm matches. Some rows mark clone size as missing; the rest say once, few, many or name a class of expanded clone.

length	size	D	V	J	CDR3	DNA
17	NA	NA	TRBV7-2	TRBJ2-3	CASSPQRREVILDTQYF	TGTGCCAGCAGCCCGCAGAGGAGGGAGGTGATTTTAGATACGCAGTATTTT
13	NA	NA	TRBV30	TRBJ1-5	CAWRRSSNQPQHF	TGTGCCTGGCGCAGGTCTAGCAATCAGCCCCAGCATTTT
14	NA	NA	TRBV27	TRBJ2-7	CASSPQGRSYEQYF	TGTGCCAGCAGCCCACAGGGGAGGTCCTACGAGCAGTACTTC
15	NA	NA	TRBV5-1	TRBJ1-4	CASSPLGQGNEKLFF	TGCGCCAGCAGCCCCCTTGGCCAGGGGAATGAAAAACTGTTTTTT
12	once	TRBD1	TRBV5-1	TRBJ2-7	CASSQGQGSSYF	TGCGCCAGCAGCCAGGGACAGGGTTCCTCTTATTTC
15	NA	NA	TRBV5-1	TRBJ2-5	CASSLVPGARETQYF	TGCGCCAGCAGCTTGGTTCCGGGGGCCAGAGAGACCCAGTACTTC
16	once	NA	TRBV7-6	TRBJ1-1	CASSPHSTAMNTEAFF	TGTGCCAGCAGCCCCCACAGCACGGCCATGAACACTGAAGCTTTCTTT
15	NA	TRBD1	TRBV7-6	TRBJ2-2	CASSRLTGDTGELFF	TGTGCCAGCAGCCGTTTAACAGGGGACACCGGGGAGCTGTTTTTT
15	NA	NA	TRBV9	TRBJ2-1	CASSLAVSSYNEQFF	TGTGCCAGCAGCTTGGCCGTATCTTCCTACAATGAGCAGTTCTTC
11	NA	NA	TRBV29-1	TRBJ2-1	CSVGWGYEQFF	TGCAGCGTTGGATGGGGCTATGAGCAGTTCTTC
18	NA	TRBD2	TRBV9	TRBJ2-3	CASSVGVTSGPSTDTQYF	TGTGCCAGCAGCGTAGGAGTGACTAGCGGGCCCAGCACAGATACGCAGTATTTT
15	NA	TRBD1	TRBV5-1	TRBJ2-7	CASSSGGQGMDEQYF	TGCGCCAGCAGCTCAGGGGGACAGGGTATGGACGAGCAGTACTTC
16	NA	NA	TRBV7-2	TRBJ1-3	CASSSRPPGSGNTIYF	TGTGCCAGCAGCTCACGTCCCCCGGGCTCTGGAAACACCATATATTTT
12	NA	NA	TRBV28	TRBJ1-1	CASRLQSGEAFF	TGTGCCAGCAGACTACAGAGCGGGGAAGCTTTCTTT
15	NA	TRBD1	TRBV6-1	TRBJ1-2	CASRDGQASNYGYTF	TGTGCCAGCAGAGACGGACAGGCCTCTAACTATGGCTACACCTTC
14	NA	NA	TRBV7-2	TRBJ2-2	CASSSQPPTGELFF	TGTGCCAGCAGCTCCCAGCCCCCAACCGGGGAGCTGTTTTTT
12	NA	TRBD1	TRBV10-2	TRBJ2-1	CASSNDRGEQFF	TGCGCCAGCAGTAACGACAGGGGCGAGCAGTTCTTC
13	NA	NA	TRBV11-2	TRBJ2-7	CASSLGRLYEQYF	TGTGCCAGCAGCTTAGGGCGGCTCTACGAGCAGTACTTC
13	NA	NA	TRBV29-1	TRBJ2-7	CSGRDIYSYEQYF	TGCAGCGGTAGGGACATATATTCCTACGAGCAGTACTTC
15	NA	TRBD1	TRBV10-3	TRBJ1-5	CAIRAGTESNQPQHF	TGTGCCATCAGGGCTGGGACAGAGAGCAATCAGCCCCAGCATTTT
16	NA	TRBD2	TRBV4-3	TRBJ2-1	CASSLTSGGLYNEQFF	TGCGCCAGCAGCCTGACTAGCGGGGGCCTCTACAATGAGCAGTTCTTC
15	NA	NA	TRBV5-1	TRBJ2-1	CASSFLQGVGNEQFF	TGCGCCAGCAGCTTTCTGCAAGGGGTGGGCAATGAGCAGTTCTTC
14	NA	NA	TRBV5-8	TRBJ1-2	CASSFGGRVNGYTF	TGTGCCAGCAGCTTCGGTGGGAGGGTGAATGGCTACACCTTC